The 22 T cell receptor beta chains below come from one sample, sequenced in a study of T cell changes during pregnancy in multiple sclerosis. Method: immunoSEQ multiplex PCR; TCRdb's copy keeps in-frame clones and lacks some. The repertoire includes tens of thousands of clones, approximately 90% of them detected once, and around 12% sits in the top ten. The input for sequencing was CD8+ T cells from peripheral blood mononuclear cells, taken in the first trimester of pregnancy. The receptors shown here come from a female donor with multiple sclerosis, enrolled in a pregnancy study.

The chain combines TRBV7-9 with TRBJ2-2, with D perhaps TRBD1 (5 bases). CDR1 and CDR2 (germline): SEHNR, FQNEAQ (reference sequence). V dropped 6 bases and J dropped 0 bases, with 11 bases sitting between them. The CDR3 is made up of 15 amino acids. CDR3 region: CASRGAPANTGELFF. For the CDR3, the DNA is TGTGCCAGCAGAGGGGCTCCCGCGAACACCGGGGAGCTGTTTTTT.

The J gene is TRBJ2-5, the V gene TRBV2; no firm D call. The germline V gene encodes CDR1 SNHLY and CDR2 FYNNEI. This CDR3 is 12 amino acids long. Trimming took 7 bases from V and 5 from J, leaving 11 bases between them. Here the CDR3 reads CASISVEETQYF. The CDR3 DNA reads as TGTGCCAGCATCTCGGTAGAGGAGACCCAGTACTTC.

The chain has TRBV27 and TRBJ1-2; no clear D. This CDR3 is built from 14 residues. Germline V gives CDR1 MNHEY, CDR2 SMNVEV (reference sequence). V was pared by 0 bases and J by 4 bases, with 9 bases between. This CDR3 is CASSLSGSAYGYTF. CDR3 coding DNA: TGTGCCAGCAGTTTATCCGGTTCCGCCTATGGCTACACCTTC.

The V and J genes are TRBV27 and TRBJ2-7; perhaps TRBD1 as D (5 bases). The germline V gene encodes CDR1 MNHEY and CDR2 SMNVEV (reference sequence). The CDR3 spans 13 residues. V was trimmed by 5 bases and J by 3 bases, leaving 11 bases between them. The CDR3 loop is CASSRRGSYEQYF. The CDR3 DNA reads TGTGCCAGCAGTAGAAGGGGTAGCTACGAGCAGTACTTC.

The CDR3 reads CASDTASSYEQYF. As DNA, the CDR3 is TGTGCCAGTGATACCGCCAGCTCCTACGAGCAGTACTTC. This sequence joins TRBV30 and TRBJ2-7; D gene unclear. Germline CDR1 GTSNPN, CDR2 SVGIG (reference sequence). CDR3 length: 13 residues. Trimming left V 8 bases short and J 0 bases short, with 14 bases between. Variable domain in full (rest from reference TRBV30 and TRBJ2-7): SQTIHQWPATLVQPVGSPLSLECTVEGTSNPNLYWYRQAAGRGLQLLFYSVGIGQISSEVPQNLSASRPQDRQFILSSKKLLLSDSGFYLCASDTASSYEQYFGPGTRLTVT.

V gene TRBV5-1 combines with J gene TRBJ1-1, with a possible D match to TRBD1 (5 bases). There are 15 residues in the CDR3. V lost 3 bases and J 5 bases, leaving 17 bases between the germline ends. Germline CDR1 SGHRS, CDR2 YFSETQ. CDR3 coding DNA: TGCGCCAGCAGCTCGCGGGGGGGAGGGAGGACTGAAGCTTTCTTT. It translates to CASSSRGGGRTEAFF.

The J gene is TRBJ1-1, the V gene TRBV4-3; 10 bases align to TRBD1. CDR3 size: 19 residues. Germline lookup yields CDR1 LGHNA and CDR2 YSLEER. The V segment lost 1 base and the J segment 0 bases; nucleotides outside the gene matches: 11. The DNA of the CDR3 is TGCGCCAGCAGCCAAGTAATGACAGGGGGCGGTTTGATGAACACTGAAGCTTTCTTT. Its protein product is CASSQVMTGGGLMNTEAFF.

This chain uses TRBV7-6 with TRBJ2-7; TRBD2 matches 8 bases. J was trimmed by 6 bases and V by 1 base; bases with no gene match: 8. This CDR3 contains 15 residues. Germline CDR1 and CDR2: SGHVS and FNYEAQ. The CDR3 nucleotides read TGTGCCAGCAGCTTAGAACCGGCGGGAGGAGGCGAGCAGTACTTC. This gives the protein CASSLEPAGGGEQYF.

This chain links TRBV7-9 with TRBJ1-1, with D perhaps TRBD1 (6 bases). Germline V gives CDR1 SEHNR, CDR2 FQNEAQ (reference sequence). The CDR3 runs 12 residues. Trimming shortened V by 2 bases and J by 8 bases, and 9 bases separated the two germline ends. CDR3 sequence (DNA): TGTGCCAGCAGCTTACTGGACAGAGAAGCTTTCTTT. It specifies CASSLLDREAFF.

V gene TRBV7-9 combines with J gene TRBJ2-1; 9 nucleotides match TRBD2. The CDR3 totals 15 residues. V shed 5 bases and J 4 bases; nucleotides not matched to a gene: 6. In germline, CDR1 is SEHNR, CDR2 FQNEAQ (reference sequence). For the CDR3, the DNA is TGTGCCAGCAGCATCATAGCGGGAGAGTACAATGAGCAGTTCTTC. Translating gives CASSIIAGEYNEQFF.

This CDR3 reads CASSPRIRDSYEQYF. The CDR3 DNA is TGTGCCAGCTCACCACGGATCCGGGACAGCTACGAGCAGTACTTC. The J gene is TRBJ2-7, the V gene TRBV18; 7 nucleotides match TRBD1. The V gene end was trimmed by 1 base and the J gene end by 3 bases; junction bases not matched to a gene: 6. CDR3 size: 15 residues. Germline lookup yields CDR1 KGHSH and CDR2 LQKENI.

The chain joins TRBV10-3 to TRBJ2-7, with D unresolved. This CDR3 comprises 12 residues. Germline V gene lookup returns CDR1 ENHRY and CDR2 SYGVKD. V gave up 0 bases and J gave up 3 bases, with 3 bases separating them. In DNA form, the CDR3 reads TGTGCCATCAGTGAGTCGAGCTACGAGCAGTACTTC. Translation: CAISESSYEQYF.

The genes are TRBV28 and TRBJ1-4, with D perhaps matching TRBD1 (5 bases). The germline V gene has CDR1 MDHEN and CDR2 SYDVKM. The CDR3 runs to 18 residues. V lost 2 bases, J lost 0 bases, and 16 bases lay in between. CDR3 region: CASSLESGKTATNEKLFF. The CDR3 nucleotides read TGTGCCAGCAGTTTAGAGTCAGGGAAAACTGCAACTAATGAAAAACTGTTTTTT.

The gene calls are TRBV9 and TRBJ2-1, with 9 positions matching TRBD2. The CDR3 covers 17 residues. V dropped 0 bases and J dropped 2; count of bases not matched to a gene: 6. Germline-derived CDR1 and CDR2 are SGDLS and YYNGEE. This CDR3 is CASSVGSLAGTYNEQFF. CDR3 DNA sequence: TGTGCCAGCAGCGTAGGATCCCTAGCGGGAACCTACAATGAGCAGTTCTTC.

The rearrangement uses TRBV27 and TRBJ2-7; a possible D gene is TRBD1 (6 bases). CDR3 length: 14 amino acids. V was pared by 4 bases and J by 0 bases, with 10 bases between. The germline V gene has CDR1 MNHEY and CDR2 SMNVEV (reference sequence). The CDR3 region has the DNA TGTGCCAGCAGTTCTCGGACAGTCTCCTACGAGCAGTACTTC. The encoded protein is CASSSRTVSYEQYF.

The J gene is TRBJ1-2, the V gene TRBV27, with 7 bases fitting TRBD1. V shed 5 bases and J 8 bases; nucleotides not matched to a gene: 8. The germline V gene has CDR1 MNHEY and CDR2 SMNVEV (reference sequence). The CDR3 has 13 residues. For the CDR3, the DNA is TGTGCCAGCAGTAGGCCAGGGGGAAGAGGCTACACCTTC. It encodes CASSRPGGRGYTF.

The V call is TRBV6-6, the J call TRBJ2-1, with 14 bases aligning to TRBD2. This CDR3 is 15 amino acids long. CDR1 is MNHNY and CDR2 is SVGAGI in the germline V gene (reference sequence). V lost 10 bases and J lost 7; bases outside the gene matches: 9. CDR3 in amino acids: CATWGTSGGENEQFF. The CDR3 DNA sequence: TGTGCCACCTGGGGGACTAGCGGGGGAGAGAATGAGCAGTTCTTC.

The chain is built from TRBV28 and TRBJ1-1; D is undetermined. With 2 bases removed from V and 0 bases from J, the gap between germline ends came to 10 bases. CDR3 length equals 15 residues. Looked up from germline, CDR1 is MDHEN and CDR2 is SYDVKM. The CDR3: CASSLEGGMNTEAFF. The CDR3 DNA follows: TGTGCCAGCAGTTTAGAAGGCGGAATGAACACTGAAGCTTTCTTT. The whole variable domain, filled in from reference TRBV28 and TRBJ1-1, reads DVKVTQSSRYLVKRTGEKVFLECVQDMDHENMFWYRQDPGLGLRLIYFSYDVKMKEKGDIPEGYSVSREKKERFSLILESASTNQTSMYLCASSLEGGMNTEAFFGQGTRLTVV.

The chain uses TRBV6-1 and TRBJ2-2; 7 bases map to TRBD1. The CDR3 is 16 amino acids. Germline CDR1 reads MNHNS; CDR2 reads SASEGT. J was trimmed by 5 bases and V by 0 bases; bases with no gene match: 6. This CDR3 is CASSEAQGVGTGELFF. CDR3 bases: TGTGCCAGCAGTGAAGCGCAGGGGGTCGGGACCGGGGAGCTGTTTTTT.

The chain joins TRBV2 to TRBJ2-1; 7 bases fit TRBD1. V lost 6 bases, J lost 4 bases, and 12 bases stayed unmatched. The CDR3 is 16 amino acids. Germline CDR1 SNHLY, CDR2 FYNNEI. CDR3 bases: TGTGCCAGCAGAGGCCCGGGACAGCGTCTATACAATGAGCAGTTCTTC. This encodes CASRGPGQRLYNEQFF.

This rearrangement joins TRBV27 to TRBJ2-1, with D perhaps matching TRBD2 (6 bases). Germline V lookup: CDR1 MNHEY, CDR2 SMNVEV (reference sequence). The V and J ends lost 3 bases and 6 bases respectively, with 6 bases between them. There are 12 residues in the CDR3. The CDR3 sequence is CASSLEGNEQFF. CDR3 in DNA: TGTGCCAGCAGTTTGGAGGGCAATGAGCAGTTCTTC.

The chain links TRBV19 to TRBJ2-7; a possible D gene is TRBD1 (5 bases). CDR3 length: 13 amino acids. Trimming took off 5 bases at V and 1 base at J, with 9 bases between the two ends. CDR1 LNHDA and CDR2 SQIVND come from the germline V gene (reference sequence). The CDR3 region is CASSWGPSYEQYF. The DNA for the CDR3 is TGTGCCAGTAGTTGGGGCCCTTCCTACGAGCAGTACTTC.